This paragraph reports one TCR beta chain. The germline V gene encodes CDR1 SGHRS and CDR2 YFSETQ. The CDR3 runs 14 residues. V lost 4 bases to trimming and J lost 7 bases, with 15 bases between them. These data come from a study of blood T cell repertoires in COVID-19. At the level of the study: The cDNA or gDNA used as material had been derived from T cells, B-cell-depleted T cells, or PBMCs.

The assay was immunoSEQ multiplex PCR, and TCRdb's table has in-frame clones only and misses some. This table has about 110,000 clones, 76% appearing once. This receptor was taken from a woman older than 75 with acute or convalescent COVID-19. The specimen was peripheral blood. The chain is built from TRBV5-1 and TRBJ1-3; D may be TRBD1 (6 bases). In DNA form, the CDR3 reads TGCGCCAGCAGCCCCCGGGGGGGCGATAACACCATATATTTT. It specifies CASSPRGGDNTIYF. Based on the CDR3 plus reference TRBV5-1 and TRBJ1-3, the full variable domain is KAGVTQTPRYLIKTRGQQVTLSCSPISGHRSVSWYQQTPGQGLQFLFEYFSETQRNKGNFPGRFSGRQFSNSRSEMNVSTLELGDSALYLCASSPRGGDNTIYFGEGSWLTVV.